The next 27 T cell receptor beta chains were all read from a single sample in a study of cytomegalovirus exposure and HLA in healthy donors (dated by TCRdb to 2015 to 2018). The method was the immunoSEQ multiplex PCR assay. The multiplex PCR relied on a mix of 60 forward primers for TCR Vbeta segments and 13 reverse primers for TCR Jbeta segments. Not all clones reach the TCRdb copy of this immuneACCESS table, which keeps in-frame sequences only. Checked studies attribute under half of the gap to unresolved V genes and leave the rest unexplained. The sample has some 150,000 clones on record, 80% to 85% of them singletons. 2.5% of the sample is in the top ten clones. The sample taken for sequencing was PBMCs. Receptors were obtained from a boy younger than 10 in good health and CMV-seronegative.

The rearrangement joins TRBV4-1 to TRBJ1-1; possible D gene TRBD1, 6 bases. Trimming removed 1 base from V and 6 bases from J, with 9 bases in between. This CDR3 is 13 amino acids long. Germline V CDR1 and CDR2: MGHRA, YSYEKL. The CDR3 reads CASSQVRQAEAFF. CDR3 in DNA: TGCGCCAGCAGCCAAGTAAGACAGGCTGAAGCTTTCTTT.

V usage is TRBV7-9 and J usage is TRBJ2-2, with D tentatively TRBD1 (5 bases). The CDR3 loop spans 12 amino acids. The V and J ends lost 6 bases and 8 bases respectively, with 10 bases between them. CDR1 and CDR2 (germline): SEHNR, FQNEAQ (reference sequence). CDR3 loop: CASRSGSGELFF. CDR3 in DNA: TGTGCCAGCAGATCAGGGTCGGGGGAGCTGTTTTTT. Full variable domain (rest looked up from reference TRBV7-9 and TRBJ2-2): DTGVSQNPRHKITKRGQNVTFRCDPISEHNRLYWYRQTLGQGPEFLTYFQNEAQLEKSRLLSDRFSAERPKGSFSTLEIQRTEQGDSAMYLCASRSGSGELFFGEGSRLTVL.

The chain links TRBV25-1 to TRBJ2-7; unclear D gene. V lost 5 bases and J lost 2, with 16 bases in between. CDR1 MGHDK and CDR2 SYGVNS come from the germline V gene. This CDR3 spans 15 amino acids. The CDR3, as DNA: TGTGCCAGCAGTCCTGATGGCAGAAAACCCTACGAGCAGTACTTC. Its translation: CASSPDGRKPYEQYF.

V and J are TRBV5-1 and TRBJ2-7; 7 bases fit TRBD2. After removal of 0 bases from V and 0 bases from J, the junction contained 6 bases not matched to a gene. Germline V gene sequence: CDR1 SGHRS, CDR2 YFSETQ. The CDR3 runs 16 residues. CDR3 protein: CASSLVWGGSSYEQYF. The CDR3 nucleotides read TGCGCCAGCAGCTTGGTTTGGGGGGGGAGCTCCTACGAGCAGTACTTC.

Details on this clone: Likely a read error: the CDR3 ends without its conserved phenylalanine or tryptophan. V gene TRBV7-3 combines with J gene TRBJ1-2; 8 nucleotides align to TRBD1. With V trimmed by 5 bases and J by 7 bases, 12 bases remained unmatched. Germline CDR1 is SGHTA and CDR2 is FQGTGA. The CDR3 extends over 15 amino acids. The CDR3: CASSRPGQELPGYTL. The CDR3 DNA sequence: TGTGCCAGCAGCCGACCGGGACAGGAACTGCCTGGCTACACCCTC.

The rearrangement uses TRBV5-1 and TRBJ2-6; weak D call: TRBD1 (6 bases). V was cut by 0 bases and J by 2 bases, with 9 bases left in between. This CDR3 spans 16 amino acids. Germline CDR1 is SGHRS and CDR2 is YFSETQ. The CDR3 DNA is TGCGCCAGCAGCTTGGCAGGGGACCCTGGGGCCAACGTCCTGACTTTC. The encoded protein is CASSLAGDPGANVLTF. Based on the CDR3 plus reference TRBV5-1 and TRBJ2-6, the full variable domain is KAGVTQTPRYLIKTRGQQVTLSCSPISGHRSVSWYQQTPGQGLQFLFEYFSETQRNKGNFPGRFSGRQFSNSRSEMNVSTLELGDSALYLCASSLAGDPGANVLTFGAGSRLTVL.

The V gene is TRBV30, the J gene TRBJ1-6; 9 bases agree with TRBD1. The CDR3 is 14 amino acids. From germline, CDR1 is GTSNPN and CDR2 SVGIG (reference sequence). V lost 5 bases, J lost 5 bases, and 4 bases stayed unmatched. CDR3 sequence (DNA): TGTGCCTGGGGACAGGGGCCAGATAATTCACCCCTCCACTTT. It codes for CAWGQGPDNSPLHF.

The chain uses TRBV12-5 and TRBJ2-7; 10 positions match TRBD1. The CDR3 extends over 13 amino acids. J was trimmed by 5 bases and V by 4 bases; bases with no gene match: 2. Germline V gene data show CDR1 as LGHNT and CDR2 as FRNRAP. The CDR3 region is CASGWGQGNEQYF. The CDR3 region has the DNA TGTGCTAGTGGTTGGGGACAGGGGAACGAGCAGTACTTC.

The V gene is TRBV5-1, the J gene TRBJ2-2; possible D gene TRBD1, 6 bases. The CDR3 covers 18 residues. CDR1 and CDR2 from the germline V gene are SGHRS and YFSETQ. The V and J ends lost 0 bases and 1 base respectively, with 16 bases between them. In nucleotides, the CDR3 is TGCGCCAGCAGCTTGGGAGACAGGCCGGCGAAGAACACCGGGGAGCTGTTTTTT. It yields the protein CASSLGDRPAKNTGELFF. Using reference TRBV5-1 and TRBJ2-2 for the parts outside the CDR3, the full variable domain is KAGVTQTPRYLIKTRGQQVTLSCSPISGHRSVSWYQQTPGQGLQFLFEYFSETQRNKGNFPGRFSGRQFSNSRSEMNVSTLELGDSALYLCASSLGDRPAKNTGELFFGEGSRLTVL.

The chain combines TRBV4-1 with TRBJ2-7, with 16 bases fitting TRBD2. After removal of 4 bases from V and 0 bases from J, the junction contained 12 bases not matched to a gene. Looked up from germline, CDR1 is MGHRA and CDR2 is YSYEKL. The CDR3 consists of 20 residues. The CDR3 DNA is TGCGCCAGCAGCCTATTGCCGGGACTAGCGGGAGGGAAGAGCTCCTACGAGCAGTACTTC. It codes for CASSLLPGLAGGKSSYEQYF.

This chain uses TRBV7-2 with TRBJ1-4; 7 nucleotides align to TRBD1. The ends lost 5 bases at V and 2 bases at J; junction bases unmatched: 11. There are 17 residues in the CDR3. CDR1 is SGHTA and CDR2 is FQGNSA in the germline V gene. For the CDR3, the DNA is TGTGCCAGCAGCGGACGGGACAGACCTTATACTAATGAAAAACTGTTTTTT. Encoded protein: CASSGRDRPYTNEKLFF.

The rearrangement joins TRBV27 to TRBJ2-1; 11 bases fit TRBD2. The CDR3 is 16 residues long. Germline CDR1 and CDR2: MNHEY and SMNVEV (reference sequence). V trimming: 2 bases; J trimming: 8 bases; junction bases outside the gene matches: 8. CDR3 sequence reads: CASSLTGTSGSHEQFF. CDR3 coding DNA: TGTGCCAGCAGTTTAACCGGGACTAGCGGTTCCCATGAGCAGTTCTTC.

This chain connects TRBV5-6 to TRBJ2-3; D gene ambiguous. CDR3 length: 14 residues. The germline gives CDR1 SGHDT, CDR2 YYEEEE. Trimming took 1 base from V and 6 from J, leaving 12 bases between them. CDR3 protein: CASSLSHITDTQYF. The CDR3 bases are TGTGCCAGCAGCTTGTCCCACATCACGGATACGCAGTATTTT.

The chain has TRBV18 and TRBJ2-7, with D possibly being TRBD2 (6 bases). Trimming cost V 3 bases and J 3 bases, with 9 bases left between them. The CDR3 runs to 13 residues. Looked up from germline, CDR1 is KGHSH and CDR2 is LQKENI. Here the CDR3 reads CASSPGLDYEQYF. CDR3 sequence (DNA): TGTGCCAGCTCACCGGGACTGGACTACGAGCAGTACTTC.

This clone was seen just once. At one of its ends the junction is not consistent with the germline gene, which may arise from a read error. The chain joins TRBV7-9 to TRBJ2-2; no clear D. This CDR3 is built from 14 residues. Germline assignment: CDR1 SEHNR and CDR2 FQNEAQ (reference sequence). Written as DNA, the CDR3 is TGTTCCAGCAGCTTATCACAGTACACCGGGGAGCTGTTTTTT. Its translation: CSSSLSQYTGELFF.

V gene TRBV5-4 combines with J gene TRBJ2-4; D possibly corresponds to TRBD1 (6 bases). The V end was cut by 0 bases, the J end by 1 base, with 17 bases between. CDR1 is SGHNT and CDR2 is YYREEE in the germline V gene (reference sequence). The CDR3 loop spans 18 amino acids. CDR3 amino acids: CASSLANGQGTAKNIQYF. The DNA of the CDR3 is TGTGCCAGCAGCTTGGCCAACGGGCAGGGGACGGCCAAAAACATTCAGTACTTC. Complete variable domain (other parts from reference TRBV5-4 and TRBJ2-4): ETGVTQSPTHLIKTRGQQVTLRCSSQSGHNTVSWYQQALGQGPQFIFQYYREEENGRGNFPPRFSGLQFPNYSSELNVNALELDDSALYLCASSLANGQGTAKNIQYFGAGTRLSVL.

CDR3 sequence (DNA): TGCGCCAGCAGCCCGACGGGACTAGCTCGCCAAGAGACCCAGTACTTC. This translates into CASSPTGLARQETQYF. V is TRBV5-1 and J is TRBJ2-5; 9 nucleotides agree with TRBD2. V shed 4 bases and J 1 base; nucleotides not matched to a gene: 8. The CDR3 spans 16 residues. The V gene's germline CDR1 is SGHRS and CDR2 YFSETQ.

This chain uses TRBV6-5 with TRBJ2-7, with TRBD1 matching 7 bases. With V trimmed by 7 bases and J by 0 bases, 9 bases remained unmatched. The CDR3 consists of 15 residues. Per the germline V gene, CDR1 is MNHEY and CDR2 is SVGAGI. The CDR3 loop reads CASTREPGGSYEQYF. The CDR3 coding sequence is TGTGCCAGCACCCGAGAACCAGGGGGCTCCTACGAGCAGTACTTC.

The V gene is TRBV11-2, the J gene TRBJ2-7; possible D gene TRBD2, 6 bases. Trimming took off 2 bases at V and 10 bases at J, with 24 bases between the two ends. The CDR3 contains 16 residues. CDR1 and CDR2 from the germline V gene are SGHAT and FQNNGV. The CDR3 coding sequence is TGTGCCAGCAGCTTAATCCGAGGAGGCCCCATGGGGGGACAGTACTTC. Translated, it gives CASSLIRGGPMGGQYF.

The rearrangement links TRBV21-1 to TRBJ2-1; no check of the table's D call, TRBD1, against the DNA was made. TRBV21-1 is termed a pseudogene. CDR3 length: 16 residues. This CDR3 reads CASSPSTGVTYNEQFF. CDR3 sequence (DNA): TGTGCCAGCAGCCCCTCAACAGGGGTCACCTACAATGAGCAGTTCTTC.

V and J are TRBV11-2 and TRBJ2-1; no clear D. The CDR3 runs 12 residues. Germline assignment: CDR1 SGHAT and CDR2 FQNNGV. V was shortened by 1 base and J by 6 bases, with 4 bases between the two germline ends. The CDR3 DNA reads TGTGCCAGCAGCTTAGGGGCCAATGAGCAGTTCTTC. As protein: CASSLGANEQFF. The variable domain in full, completed from reference TRBV11-2 and TRBJ2-1, reads EAGVAQSPRYKIIEKRQSVAFWCNPISGHATLYWYQQILGQGPKLLIQFQNNGVVDDSQLPKDRFSAERLKGVDSTLKIQPAKLEDSAVYLCASSLGANEQFFGPGTRLTVL.

This rearrangement joins TRBV5-1 to TRBJ1-1, with a possible D match to TRBD1 (6 bases). The CDR3 extends over 14 amino acids. V was trimmed by 7 bases and J by 0 bases, leaving 13 bases between them. From germline, CDR1 is SGHRS and CDR2 YFSETQ. CDR3 sequence: CASHRDVLNTEAFF. CDR3 nucleotides: TGCGCCAGCCACAGGGACGTATTGAACACTGAAGCTTTCTTT.

This clone has just one count. V and J are TRBV7-2 and TRBJ1-5; maybe TRBD1 (6 bases). This CDR3 is 16 amino acids long. CDR1 is SGHTA and CDR2 is FQGNSA in the germline V gene. Deletions cut 1 base from V and 4 bases from J, with 14 bases between. CDR3 region: CASSLGKGGTNQPQHF. DNA for the CDR3: TGTGCCAGCAGCTTAGGGAAGGGGGGGACAAATCAGCCCCAGCATTTT.

The rearrangement uses TRBV5-4 and TRBJ1-2, with a weak D call TRBD1 (6 bases). Germline CDR1 and CDR2: SGHNT and YYREEE (reference sequence). Trimming took off 2 bases at V and 8 bases at J, with 25 bases between the two ends. This CDR3 comprises 17 residues. CDR3 residues: CASSFGKQGNYEEGYTF. The CDR3 bases are TGTGCCAGCAGCTTTGGAAAACAGGGTAACTATGAGGAGGGCTACACCTTC.

The chain carries TRBV7-8 and TRBJ2-1, with D possibly matching TRBD2 (5 bases). This CDR3 is 14 amino acids long. Between the trimmed V and J ends, which lost 4 bases and 6 bases, there was a span of 13 bases. The V gene's germline CDR1 is SGHVS and CDR2 FQNEAQ. The CDR3 is CASSSGYSINEQFF. DNA of the CDR3: TGTGCCAGCAGCTCGGGATACTCAATCAATGAGCAGTTCTTC.

The rearrangement links TRBV6-1 to TRBJ1-5; D is unresolved. Looked up from germline, CDR1 is MNHNS and CDR2 is SASEGT. The CDR3 spans 14 residues. Trimming stripped 7 bases from V and 0 bases from J, with 10 bases between. The CDR3 region has the DNA TGTGCCAGCAACTCGCCCCTTAGCAATCAGCCCCAGCATTTT. Its protein product is CASNSPLSNQPQHF.

The rearrangement uses TRBV5-1 and TRBJ1-4, with D uncertain. The CDR3 consists of 14 residues. In germline, CDR1 is SGHRS, CDR2 YFSETQ. Deletions cut 1 base from V and 8 bases from J, with 12 bases between. The CDR3 DNA is TGCGCCAGCAGCTTGAGGACTTTTAGGGAAAAACTGTTTTTT. Protein: CASSLRTFREKLFF.